Listed below are T cell receptor beta chains from one sample, sequenced in a study of shared clonotypes between healthy human individuals. Sequenced by immunoSEQ multiplex PCR; TCRdb stores in-frame clones only, minus some. The data hold approximately 2,200,000 clones, with approximately 94% observed a single time. The sequenced sample was naive CD8+ T cells from PBMCs. The source of these receptors is a man between 18 and 35 years old in good health. Some clones in this sample may be carry-over from other donors' samples. Both conserved end residues are part of each CDR3. Clone size, where shown, is once, few, many, or a class for clones that have expanded.

TRBJ1-1,.,TRBV29-1,CSVINPGGGGSTEAFF
TRBJ2-7,.,TRBV30,CAWSGPFSGTSGMRSYEQYF
TRBJ2-7,.,TRBV27,CASSLSGMFEQYF
TRBJ2-5,.,TRBV9,CASSEGLLGETQYF
TRBJ1-1,.,TRBV19,CASRGRDRGPNTEAFF
TRBJ2-5,.,TRBV10-3,CAISESRSQETQYF
TRBJ2-4,.,TRBV4-1,CASSQESSSGSGGDIQYF
TRBJ2-2,.,TRBV7-6,CASSSNGGGELFF
TRBJ2-7,.,TRBV19,CASSELGHEQYF
TRBJ1-1,few,TRBV5-1,CASSSELVMNTEAFF
TRBJ2-7,.,TRBV5-6,CASSLEGIYEQYF
TRBJ2-3,.,TRBV7-3,CASSLIRAVDGTDTQYF
TRBJ1-2,.,TRBV12-5,CASGVSNYGYTF
TRBJ2-2,.,TRBV4-2,CASSQDFVGGNTGELFF
TRBJ2-5,.,TRBV6-6,CASRPPTGETQYF
TRBJ1-2,few,TRBV29-1,CSVDTQQGGNYGYTF
TRBJ1-1,.,TRBV7-9,CASTPLGNEAFF
TRBJ2-5,.,TRBV25-1,CASSARTNQETQYF
TRBJ1-1,few,TRBV7-9,CASSLGTTEAFF
TRBJ2-7,.,TRBV9,CASSGGRRDSINYEQYF
TRBJ2-7,.,TRBV2,CASSAHLRGEGNYEQYF
TRBJ2-2,.,TRBV9,CASSVGSGMRTGELFF
TRBJ1-1,.,TRBV9,CASSVEAVNTEAFF
TRBJ1-1,.,TRBV2,CASRQGFRGTEAFF
TRBJ2-2,.,TRBV7-9,CASLFPSGTGELFF
TRBJ1-3,.,TRBV19,CASTWDSSGNTIYF
TRBJ2-2,.,TRBV27,CASKGSLASTGELFF
TRBJ1-1,few,TRBV7-9,CASIPRAGVVGEAFF
TRBJ2-1,.,TRBV13,CASSSGLAGGVEQFF
TRBJ1-1,.,TRBV27,CASTITGGLNTEAFF
TRBJ2-7,.,TRBV27,CASSPGPPYEQYF
TRBJ1-2,.,TRBV12-5,CASGLVLGTANYGYTF
TRBJ2-5,.,TRBV5-5,CASSLEISLAGLETQYF
TRBJ2-1,.,TRBV6-4,CASSVTLGNEQFF
TRBJ2-5,once,TRBV20-1,CSARLETQYF
TRBJ1-1,few,TRBV28,CASSPGSSGKAFF